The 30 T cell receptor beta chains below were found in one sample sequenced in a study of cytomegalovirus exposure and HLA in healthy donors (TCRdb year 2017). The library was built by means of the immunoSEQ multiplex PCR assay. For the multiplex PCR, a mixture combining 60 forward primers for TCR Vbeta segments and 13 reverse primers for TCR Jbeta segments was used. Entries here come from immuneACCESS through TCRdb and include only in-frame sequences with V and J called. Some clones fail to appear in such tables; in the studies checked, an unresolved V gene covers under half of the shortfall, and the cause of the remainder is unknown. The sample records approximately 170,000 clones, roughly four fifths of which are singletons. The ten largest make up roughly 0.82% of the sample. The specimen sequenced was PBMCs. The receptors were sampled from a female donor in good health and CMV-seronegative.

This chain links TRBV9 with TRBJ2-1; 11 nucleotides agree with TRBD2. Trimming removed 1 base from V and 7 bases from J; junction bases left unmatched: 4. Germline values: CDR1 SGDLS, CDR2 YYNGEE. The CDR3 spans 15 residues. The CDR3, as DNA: TGTGCCAGCAGCGTAATGGGACTAGCGGTAAATGAGCAGTTCTTC. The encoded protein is CASSVMGLAVNEQFF.

CDR3 nucleotides: TGTGCCAGCAGTTTACTAGCGTCTCTCACAGATACGCAGTATTTT. Translating gives CASSLLASLTDTQYF. V is TRBV28 and J is TRBJ2-3; TRBD2 might be the D (6 bases). The germline V gene encodes CDR1 MDHEN and CDR2 SYDVKM. The CDR3 length is 15 residues. The V end was cut by 2 bases, the J end by 2 bases, with 11 bases between.

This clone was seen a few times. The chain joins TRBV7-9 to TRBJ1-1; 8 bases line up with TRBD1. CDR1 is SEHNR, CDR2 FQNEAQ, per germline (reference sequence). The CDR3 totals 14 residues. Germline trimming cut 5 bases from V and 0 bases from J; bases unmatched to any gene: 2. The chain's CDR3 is CASSDRGMNTEAFF. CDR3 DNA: TGTGCCAGCAGCGACAGGGGAATGAACACTGAAGCTTTCTTT.

DNA of the CDR3: TGTGCCAGCAGCCAAGTTTACGGGGGCTCCTACGAGCAGTACTTC. This gives the protein CASSQVYGGSYEQYF. The chain combines TRBV14 with TRBJ2-7; D possibly corresponds to TRBD2 (6 bases). CDR3 length equals 15 residues. The V end lost 1 base, the J end lost 0 bases, and 10 bases lay between the germline ends. Germline CDR1 is SGHDN and CDR2 is FVKESK.

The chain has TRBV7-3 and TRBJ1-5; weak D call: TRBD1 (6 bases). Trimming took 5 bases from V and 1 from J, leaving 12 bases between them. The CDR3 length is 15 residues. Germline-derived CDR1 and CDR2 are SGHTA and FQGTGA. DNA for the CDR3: TGTGCCAGCAGCCACAGGGCCTTAAGCAATCAGCCCCAGCATTTT. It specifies CASSHRALSNQPQHF. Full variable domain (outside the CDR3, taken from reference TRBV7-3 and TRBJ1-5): GAGVSQTPSNKVTEKGKYVELRCDPISGHTALYWYRQSLGQGPEFLIYFQGTGAADDSGLPNDRFFAVRPEGSVSTLKIQRTERGDSAVYLCASSHRALSNQPQHFGDGTRLSIL.

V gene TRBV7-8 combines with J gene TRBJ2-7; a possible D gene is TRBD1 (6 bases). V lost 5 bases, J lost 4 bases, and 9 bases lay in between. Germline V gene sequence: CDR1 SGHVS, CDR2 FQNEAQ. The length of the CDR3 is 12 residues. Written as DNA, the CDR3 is TGTGCCAGCAGCCTACAGGGTTACGAGCAGTACTTC. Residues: CASSLQGYEQYF.

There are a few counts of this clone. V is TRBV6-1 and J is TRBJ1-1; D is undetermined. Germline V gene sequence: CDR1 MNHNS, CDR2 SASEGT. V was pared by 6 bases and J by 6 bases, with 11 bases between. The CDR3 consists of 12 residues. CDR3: CASSPPSPEAFF. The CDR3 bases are TGTGCCAGCAGCCCCCCGTCCCCTGAAGCTTTCTTT.

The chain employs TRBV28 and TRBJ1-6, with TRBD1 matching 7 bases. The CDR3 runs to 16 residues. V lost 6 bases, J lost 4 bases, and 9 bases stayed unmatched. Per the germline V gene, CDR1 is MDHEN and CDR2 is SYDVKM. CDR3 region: CASRLAGTAYNSPLHF. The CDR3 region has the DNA TGTGCCAGCAGGCTTGCCGGGACAGCTTATAATTCACCCCTCCACTTT.

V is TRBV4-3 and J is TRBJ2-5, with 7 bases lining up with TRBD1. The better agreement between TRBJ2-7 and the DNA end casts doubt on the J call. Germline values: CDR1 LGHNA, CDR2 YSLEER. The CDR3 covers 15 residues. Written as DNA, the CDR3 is TGCGCCAGCAGCCAAGTGAGACAGGGAACCTACGAGCAGTACTTC. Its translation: CASSQVRQGTYEQYF.

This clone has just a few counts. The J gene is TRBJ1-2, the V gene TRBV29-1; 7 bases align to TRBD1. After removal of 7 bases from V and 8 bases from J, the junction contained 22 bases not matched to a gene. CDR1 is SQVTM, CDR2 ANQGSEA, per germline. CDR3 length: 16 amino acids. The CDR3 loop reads CSAETYRGSRSRGYTF. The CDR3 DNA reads TGCAGCGCCGAAACGTACAGGGGATCAAGGTCGCGGGGCTACACCTTC.

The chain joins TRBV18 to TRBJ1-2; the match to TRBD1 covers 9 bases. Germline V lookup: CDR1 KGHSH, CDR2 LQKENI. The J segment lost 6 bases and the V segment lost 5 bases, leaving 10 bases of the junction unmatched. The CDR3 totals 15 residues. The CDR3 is CASSSGQGLKNGYTF. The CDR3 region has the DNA TGTGCCAGCTCATCGGGACAGGGTTTAAAGAATGGCTACACCTTC.

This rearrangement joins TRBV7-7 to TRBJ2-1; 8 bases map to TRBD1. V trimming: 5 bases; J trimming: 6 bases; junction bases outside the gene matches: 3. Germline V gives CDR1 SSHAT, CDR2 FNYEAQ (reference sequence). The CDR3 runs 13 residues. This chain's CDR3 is CASSDGQGNEQFF. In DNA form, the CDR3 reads TGTGCCAGCAGCGACGGACAGGGCAATGAGCAGTTCTTC. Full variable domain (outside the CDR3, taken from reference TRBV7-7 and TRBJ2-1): GAGVSQSPRYKVTKRGQDVTLRCDPISSHATLYWYQQALGQGPEFLTYFNYEAQPDKSGLPSDRFSAERPEGSISTLTIQRTEQRDSAMYRCASSDGQGNEQFFGPGTRLTVL.

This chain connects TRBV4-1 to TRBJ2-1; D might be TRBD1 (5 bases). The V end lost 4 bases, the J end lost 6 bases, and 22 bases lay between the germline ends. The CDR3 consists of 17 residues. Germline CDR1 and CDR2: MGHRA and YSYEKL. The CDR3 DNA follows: TGCGCCAGCAGCCGAGGTAGGGTATACTTCCAGGGCAATGAGCAGTTCTTC. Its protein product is CASSRGRVYFQGNEQFF.

CDR3 sequence (DNA): TGTGCCAGCAGCCCCAGTAGCGGGAGGTCGAACACCGGGGAGCTGTTTTTT. Translated, it gives CASSPSSGRSNTGELFF. V is TRBV4-2 and J is TRBJ2-2; TRBD2 aligns across 10 bases. CDR1 LGHNA and CDR2 YNFKEQ come from the germline V gene. J lost 0 bases, V lost 4 bases, and 5 bases had no gene match. The CDR3 consists of 17 residues.

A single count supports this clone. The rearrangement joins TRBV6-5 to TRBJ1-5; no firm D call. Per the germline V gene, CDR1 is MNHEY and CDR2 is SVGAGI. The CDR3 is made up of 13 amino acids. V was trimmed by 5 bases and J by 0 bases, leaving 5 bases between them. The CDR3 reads CASSPFSNQPQHF. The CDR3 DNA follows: TGTGCCAGCAGTCCTTTTAGCAATCAGCCCCAGCATTTT.

Here the CDR3 reads CASSVATGYFADTQYF. CDR3 sequence (DNA): TGTGCCAGCAGCGTCGCAACAGGGTACTTCGCAGATACGCAGTATTTT. The genes are TRBV9 and TRBJ2-3; D possibly corresponds to TRBD1 (6 bases). Germline V gives CDR1 SGDLS, CDR2 YYNGEE. This CDR3 comprises 16 residues. V was trimmed by 2 bases and J by 4 bases, leaving 17 bases between them.

The CDR3 region has the DNA TGTGCCAGCAGCCCAGGGGGTAGCGCAGATACGCAGTATTTT. Protein product: CASSPGGSADTQYF. The chain couples TRBV11-3 to TRBJ2-3, with 7 bases lining up with TRBD1. This CDR3 region has 14 residues. Trimming removed 5 bases from V and 4 bases from J; junction bases left unmatched: 6. Germline CDR1 SGHNT, CDR2 YENEEA.

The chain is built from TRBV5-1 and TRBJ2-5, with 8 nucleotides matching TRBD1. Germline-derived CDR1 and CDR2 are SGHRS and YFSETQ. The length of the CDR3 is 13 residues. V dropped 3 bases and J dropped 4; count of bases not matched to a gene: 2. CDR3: CASSSDRGETQYF. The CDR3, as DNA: TGCGCCAGCAGCTCCGACAGGGGAGAGACCCAGTACTTC.

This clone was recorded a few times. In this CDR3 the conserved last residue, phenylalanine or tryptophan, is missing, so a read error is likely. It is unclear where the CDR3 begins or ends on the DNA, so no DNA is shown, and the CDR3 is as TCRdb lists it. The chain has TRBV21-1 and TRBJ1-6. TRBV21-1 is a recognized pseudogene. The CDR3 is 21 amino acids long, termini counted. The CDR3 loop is CASSWIDGGSGSVFAVRVVGA.

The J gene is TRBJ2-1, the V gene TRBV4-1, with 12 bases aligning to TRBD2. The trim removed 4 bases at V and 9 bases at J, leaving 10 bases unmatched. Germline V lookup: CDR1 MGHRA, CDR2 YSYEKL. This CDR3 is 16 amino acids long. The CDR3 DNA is TGCGCCAGCAGCCGGGGACTAGCGGGTGGGAGACTTGAGCAGTTCTTC. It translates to CASSRGLAGGRLEQFF.

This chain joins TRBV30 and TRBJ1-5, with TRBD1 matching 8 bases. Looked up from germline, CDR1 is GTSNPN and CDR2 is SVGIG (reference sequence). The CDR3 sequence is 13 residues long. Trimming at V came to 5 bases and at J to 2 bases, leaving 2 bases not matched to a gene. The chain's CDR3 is CAWGQGGNQPQHF. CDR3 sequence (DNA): TGTGCCTGGGGACAGGGCGGCAATCAGCCCCAGCATTTT.

CDR3 DNA sequence: TGTGCCAGCAGAACCCGCGCAAATACGCAGTATTTT. Residues: CASRTRANTQYF. The chain is built from TRBV6-5 and TRBJ2-3; no clear D. Germline lookup yields CDR1 MNHEY and CDR2 SVGAGI. V was pared by 6 bases and J by 7 bases, with 11 bases between. The CDR3 totals 12 residues.

CDR3 DNA sequence: TGTGCCAGCAGCGTCGGGGGGACTACCTACGAGCAGTACTTC. Translated, it gives CASSVGGTTYEQYF. The rearrangement uses TRBV9 and TRBJ2-7, with 7 positions matching TRBD2. The V and J ends lost 2 bases and 2 bases, in that order; junction bases with no gene match: 4. CDR1 is SGDLS, CDR2 YYNGEE, per germline. The length of the CDR3 is 14 residues.

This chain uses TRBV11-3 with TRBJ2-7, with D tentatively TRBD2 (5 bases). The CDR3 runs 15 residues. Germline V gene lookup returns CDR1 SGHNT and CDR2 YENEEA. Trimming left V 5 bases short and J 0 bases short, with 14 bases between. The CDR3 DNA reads TGTGCCAGCAGCCCAACAGCGGACCGCTCCTACGAGCAGTACTTC. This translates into CASSPTADRSYEQYF.

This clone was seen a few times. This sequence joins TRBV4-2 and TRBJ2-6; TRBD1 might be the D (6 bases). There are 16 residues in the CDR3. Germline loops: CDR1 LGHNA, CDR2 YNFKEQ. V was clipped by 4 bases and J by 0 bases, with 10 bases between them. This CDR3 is CASSRRQDSGANVLTF. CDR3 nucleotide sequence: TGTGCCAGCAGCCGAAGACAGGACTCTGGGGCCAACGTCCTGACTTTC.

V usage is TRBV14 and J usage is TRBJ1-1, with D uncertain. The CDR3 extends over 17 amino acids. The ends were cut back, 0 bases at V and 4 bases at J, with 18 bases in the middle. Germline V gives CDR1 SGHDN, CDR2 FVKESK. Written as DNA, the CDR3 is TGTGCCAGCAGCCAAGAACAATTAATGAGAGAGGGCACTGAAGCTTTCTTT. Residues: CASSQEQLMREGTEAFF.

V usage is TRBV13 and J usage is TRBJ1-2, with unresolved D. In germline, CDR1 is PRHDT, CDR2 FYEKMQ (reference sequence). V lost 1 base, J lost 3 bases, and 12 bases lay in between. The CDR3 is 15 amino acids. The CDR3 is CASSLVSANHYGYTF. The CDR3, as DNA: TGTGCCAGCAGCTTAGTATCCGCGAACCACTATGGCTACACCTTC.

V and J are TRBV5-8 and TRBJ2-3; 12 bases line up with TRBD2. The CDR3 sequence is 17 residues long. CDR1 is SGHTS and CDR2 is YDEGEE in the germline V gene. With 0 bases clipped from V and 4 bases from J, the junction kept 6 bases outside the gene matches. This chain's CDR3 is CASSLGTSGARADTQYF. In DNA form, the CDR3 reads TGTGCCAGCAGCTTGGGGACTAGCGGGGCTCGGGCAGATACGCAGTATTTT.

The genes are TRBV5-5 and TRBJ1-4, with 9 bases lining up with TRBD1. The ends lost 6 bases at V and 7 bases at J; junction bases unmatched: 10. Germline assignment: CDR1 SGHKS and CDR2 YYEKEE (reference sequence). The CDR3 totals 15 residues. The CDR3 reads CASTQYTGGTEKLFF. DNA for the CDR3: TGTGCCAGCACCCAGTACACAGGGGGCACTGAAAAACTGTTTTTT.

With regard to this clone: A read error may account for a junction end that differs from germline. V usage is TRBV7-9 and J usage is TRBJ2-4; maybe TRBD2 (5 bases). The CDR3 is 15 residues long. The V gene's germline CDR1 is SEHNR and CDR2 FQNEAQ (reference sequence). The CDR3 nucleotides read TGTGCCAGCAGCTCATACGGGGTTACCAAAAACAGTCAGTACTTC. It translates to CASSSYGVTKNSQYF.